This T cell receptor beta chain was recovered during a study of CD8+ T cells in alopecia areata. Study findings and constraints: Greater clonality was observed in lesional scalp samples, especially alopecia totalis/universalis, versus normal scalp. There were also resident alphabeta T cells of normal skin sequenced in scalp samples.

This CDR3 has 11 residues. Germline V lookup: CDR1 SQVTM, CDR2 ANQGSEA. The ends were cut back, 3 bases at V and 6 bases at J, with 7 bases in the middle. This clone was seen a single time. Antigen unknown. After isolation, RNA underwent reverse transcription to generate cDNA as the sequencing template. This table comes from immunoSEQ multiplex PCR, and its TCRdb copy is limited to in-frame clones, with some not included. The profile shows more than 200,000 clones, 65% to 70% of them singletons. The starting material was CD4+ T cells sorted from blood, obtained at week 0. The sequence came from a human donor with alopecia areata. This rearrangement joins TRBV29-1 to TRBJ2-3; unclear D gene. This chain's CDR3 is CSVDAWDTQYF. CDR3 in DNA: TGCAGCGTTGATGCGTGGGATACGCAGTATTTT.